The 15 T cell receptor beta chains given below trace back to one sample, sequenced in a study of regulatory T cells in long-lasting Graves disease. The sample's time point: newly diagnosed GD, antithyroid drugs for less than 3 months. RNA isolated from PBMCs was used to make the TCR library. Libraries of TCR beta came from iRepertoire HTBI primers plus Arm-PCR of CDR3 regions. Using its own MiXCR run on the multiplex PCR reads, TCRdb lists one record per CDR3 protein. The table includes some 330,000 distinct CDR3 sequences, 10% to 15% detected once. The same sample was also used in a study of T cells in Graves' hyperthyroidism and ophthalmopathy.

Material: peripheral blood mononuclear cells (PBMCs), obtained at new diagnosis, from a patient treated with antithyroid drugs. These TCRs come from a woman aged 18 to 35 with Graves disease.

The chain is built from TRBV11-2 and TRBJ2-1, with TRBD1 matching over 10 bases. Trimming removed 4 bases from V and 8 bases from J; junction bases left unmatched: 8. CDR1 and CDR2 from the germline V gene are SGHAT and FQNNGV. The length of the CDR3 is 15 residues. CDR3 nucleotides: TGTGCCAGCAGCTCTCGACAGGGGGCGCGGGATGAGCAGTTCTTC. Amino acids: CASSSRQGARDEQFF.

This clonotype was found many times. V and J are TRBV29-1 and TRBJ2-1; D is undetermined. The V end lost 3 bases, the J end lost 5 bases, and 14 bases lay between the germline ends. This CDR3 contains 14 residues. Germline-derived CDR1 and CDR2 are SQVTM and ANQGSEA. CDR3 region: CSVDGAAGDNEQFF. For the CDR3, the DNA is TGCAGCGTTGATGGCGCGGCAGGAGACAATGAGCAGTTCTTC.

Concerning this clonotype itself: One base away lies a much larger clone, so this may be a sequencing read error. The rearrangement links TRBV7-2 to TRBJ2-1; D perhaps matches TRBD2 (5 bases). With 4 bases removed from V and 13 bases from J, the gap between germline ends came to 29 bases. In germline, CDR1 is SGHTA, CDR2 FQGNSA. CDR3 size: 17 residues. CDR3 residues: CASSSSRSGRSGETQFF. CDR3 coding DNA: TGTGCCAGCAGCTCATCCCGATCGGGGAGAAGTGGAGAGACCCAGTTCTTC.

This clonotype was detected ten times or more. One end of the junction varies from germline; a read error may be responsible. The DNA for the CDR3 is TGTGCCAGCAGCCAAGATTCCCTAGGGCCAAACAATGAGCAGTTCTTC. It specifies CASSQDSLGPNNEQFF. The chain combines TRBV4-3 with TRBJ2-1; D uncertain. The germline V gene has CDR1 LGHNA and CDR2 YSLEER. The CDR3 totals 16 residues.

This clonotype occurred a few times. This chain joins TRBV12-3 or TRBV12-4 and TRBJ2-1; D is possibly TRBD1 (5 bases). This CDR3 contains 16 residues. V shed 4 bases and J shed 0 bases, with 13 bases lying between them. CDR3 nucleotide sequence: TGTGCCAGCAGTTCCGACAGAGGAAGCTCCTACAATGAGCAGTTCTTC. It codes for CASSSDRGSSYNEQFF.

This clonotype was seen many times. V gene TRBV7-8 combines with J gene TRBJ1-4, with a weak D call TRBD1 (6 bases). The CDR3 has 16 residues. V gave up 2 bases and J gave up 10 bases, with 20 bases separating them. In germline, CDR1 is SGHVS, CDR2 FQNEAQ. CDR3 protein: CASSLQTRQALGKLFF. As DNA, the CDR3 is TGTGCCAGCAGCTTACAAACCCGACAGGCTCTAGGAAAACTGTTTTTT.

This clonotype was detected a few times. The chain links TRBV20-1 to TRBJ1-6; no clear D gene. The CDR3 has 14 residues. Germline assignment: CDR1 DFQATT and CDR2 SNEGSKA (reference sequence). The V end was cut by 5 bases, the J end by 7 bases, with 15 bases between. The CDR3 protein is CSASPRVRNSPLHF. Written as DNA, the CDR3 is TGCAGTGCTTCACCCCGGGTGAGAAATTCACCCCTCCACTTT.

At least ten counts were recorded for this clonotype. The chain links TRBV2 to TRBJ2-1; D perhaps matches TRBD2 (5 bases). Per the germline V gene, CDR1 is SNHLY and CDR2 is FYNNEI. The CDR3 contains 15 residues. V was pared by 5 bases and J by 8 bases, with 19 bases between. This chain's CDR3 is CASSPALAHRDEQFF. The DNA of the CDR3 is TGTGCCAGCAGTCCGGCGCTAGCCCATCGCGATGAGCAGTTCTTC.

The rearrangement uses TRBV28 and TRBJ2-7; tentatively, D is TRBD1 (6 bases). Looked up from germline, CDR1 is MDHEN and CDR2 is SYDVKM. The CDR3 spans 13 residues. V shed 3 bases and J shed 9 bases, with 15 bases lying between them. The CDR3 bases are TGTGCCAGCAGTTTCCTAACAGGGCCTGGGCAGTACTTC. This translates into CASSFLTGPGQYF. Variable domain in full (rest from reference TRBV28 and TRBJ2-7): DVKVTQSSRYLVKRTGEKVFLECVQDMDHENMFWYRQDPGLGLRLIYFSYDVKMKEKGDIPEGYSVSREKKERFSLILESASTNQTSMYLCASSFLTGPGQYFGPGTRLTVT.

In its sample, this clonotype was seen a few times. The J gene is TRBJ1-2, the V gene TRBV27; TRBD1 agrees at 8 bases. The V gene's germline CDR1 is MNHEY and CDR2 SMNVEV (reference sequence). The CDR3 is 16 residues long. V lost 0 bases to trimming and J lost 3 bases; unmatched junction nucleotides: 6. DNA of the CDR3: TGTGCCAGCAGTTTATCGTGGGACAGGCAGCACTATGGCTACACCTTC. This sequence encodes CASSLSWDRQHYGYTF.

This clonotype turned up a few times. This chain's CDR3 is CASTPGGGADTQYF. CDR3 DNA sequence: TGTGCCAGCACCCCTGGAGGGGGGGCAGATACGCAGTATTTT. The V and J genes are TRBV28 and TRBJ2-3; tentatively, D is TRBD2 (7 bases). V shed 7 bases and J shed 4 bases, with 15 bases lying between them. Germline V gene data show CDR1 as MDHEN and CDR2 as SYDVKM. CDR3 length: 14 residues.

This clonotype was observed at least ten times. The V and J genes are TRBV12-3 or TRBV12-4 and TRBJ1-1; D possibly corresponds to TRBD1 (5 bases). The CDR3 has 15 residues. The V end lost 6 bases, the J end lost 4 bases, and 18 bases lay between the germline ends. For the CDR3, the DNA is TGTGCCAGCAGCCCCCTCCTACTTAGGGGCACTGAAGCTTTCTTT. Protein: CASSPLLLRGTEAFF.

This clonotype was seen a handful of times. Just one base apart from a much larger clone, this may be a read error. The chain employs TRBV28 and TRBJ2-3; D assignment may be TRBD1 or TRBD2 (5 bases each). The DNA end lines up better with TRBJ2-5; the J call may be wrong. There are 16 residues in the CDR3. Germline V gene data show CDR1 as MDHEN and CDR2 as SYDVKM. The CDR3 DNA reads as TGTGCCAGCAGTTTATTCAGGGAGCGAGATGGAGAGGCCCAGTACTTC. This translates into CASSLFRERDGEAQYF.

The table lists this clonotype with many counts. The V call is TRBV6-1, the J call TRBJ2-5; 8 nucleotides line up with TRBD1. V was clipped by 4 bases and J by 4 bases; unmatched bases: 8. The CDR3 is 15 residues long. Germline CDR1 reads MNHNS; CDR2 reads SASEGT. CDR3 sequence: CASSGGITGGETQYF. CDR3 DNA sequence: TGTGCCAGCAGTGGGGGAATTACAGGGGGAGAGACCCAGTACTTC.

This clonotype was found many times. V gene TRBV27 combines with J gene TRBJ2-2; no clear D. V dropped 6 bases and J dropped 1 base, with 12 bases sitting between them. CDR1 is MNHEY and CDR2 is SMNVEV in the germline V gene (reference sequence). The CDR3 contains 15 residues. The DNA for the CDR3 is TGTGCCAGCAGAGGTCATGGGCTGAACACCGGGGAGCTGTTTTTT. Its protein product is CASRGHGLNTGELFF.